This paragraph covers one T cell receptor (beta chain) sequence. Antigen: not known. The CDR3 has 15 amino acids. Per the germline V gene, CDR1 is MNHNY and CDR2 is SVGAGI (reference sequence). After removal of 4 bases from V and 8 bases from J, the junction contained 13 bases not matched to a gene. Primers included in the PCR were 60 Vbeta and 13 Jbeta primers. Clones were sequenced by immunoSEQ multiplex PCR, and TCRdb holds only the in-frame ones, with some missing. The sample includes around 200,000 clones. This cohort consisted of healthy bone marrow donors. These data come from a study of cytomegalovirus exposure and HLA in healthy donors. Study background: Ancestry clustering placed 70% to 90% of around 400 genotyped donors in the Caucasian-associated cluster.

General observations from the study: Accounts indicate the classifier identified cytomegalovirus status with strong specificity and sensitivity. In the analysis, some V segments, TRBV6-2 and TRBV6-3 included, were excluded as indistinguishable.

This receptor was taken from a woman in her twenties or thirties in good health and CMV-seropositive. The chain has TRBV6-6 and TRBJ2-7; 8 nucleotides line up with TRBD1. Material: PBMCs. The CDR3 nucleotides are TGTGCCAGCAGTTCCCCTCAGGGGGCAAAGCCCCAGCAGTACTTC. It specifies CASSSPQGAKPQQYF.